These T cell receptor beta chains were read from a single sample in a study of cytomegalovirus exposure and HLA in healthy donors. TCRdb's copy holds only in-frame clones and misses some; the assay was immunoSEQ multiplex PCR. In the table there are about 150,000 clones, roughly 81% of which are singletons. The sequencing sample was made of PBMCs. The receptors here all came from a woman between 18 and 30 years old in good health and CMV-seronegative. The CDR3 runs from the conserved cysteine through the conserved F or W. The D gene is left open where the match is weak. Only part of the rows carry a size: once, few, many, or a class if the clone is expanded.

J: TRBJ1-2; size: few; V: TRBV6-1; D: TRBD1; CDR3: CASSEQGVKGYTF; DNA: TGTGCCAGCAGTGAACAGGGGGTAAAAGGCTACACCTTC
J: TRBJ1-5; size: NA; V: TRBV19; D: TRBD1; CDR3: CASSVSGTDVPQHF; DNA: TGTGCCAGTAGTGTCTCCGGGACAGACGTCCCCCAGCATTTT
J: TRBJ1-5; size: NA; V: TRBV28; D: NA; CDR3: CASLSSGFYSNQPQHF; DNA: TGTGCCAGCCTCTCATCCGGGTTTTATAGCAATCAGCCCCAGCATTTT
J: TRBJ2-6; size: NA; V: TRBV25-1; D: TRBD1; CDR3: CASSEWGQGASGANVLTF; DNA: TGTGCCAGCAGTGAATGGGGTCAGGGGGCCTCTGGGGCCAACGTCCTGACTTTC
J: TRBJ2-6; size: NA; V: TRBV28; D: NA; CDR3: CASRALRLRSGANVLTF; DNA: TGTGCCAGCAGGGCCCTAAGGTTGAGGTCTGGGGCCAACGTCCTGACTTTC
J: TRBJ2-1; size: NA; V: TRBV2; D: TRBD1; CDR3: CASSPDRGRYNEQFF; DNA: TGTGCCAGCAGCCCCGACAGGGGGAGATACAATGAGCAGTTCTTC
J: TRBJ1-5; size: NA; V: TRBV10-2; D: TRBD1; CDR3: CASSGAGGGQPQHF; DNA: TGCGCCAGCAGTGGAGCAGGGGGCGGTCAGCCCCAGCATTTT
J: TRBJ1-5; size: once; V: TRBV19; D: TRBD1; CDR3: CASSILRLQGEGNQPQHF; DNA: TGTGCCAGTAGTATCCTCCGACTACAGGGGGAAGGCAATCAGCCCCAGCATTTT
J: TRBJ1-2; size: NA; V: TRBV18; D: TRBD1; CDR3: CASSPPGQGNGYTF; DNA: TGTGCCAGCTCACCACCGGGACAGGGTAATGGCTACACCTTC
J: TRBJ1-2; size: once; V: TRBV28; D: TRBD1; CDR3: CASRAGGGTLYGYTF; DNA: TGTGCCAGCCGGGCAGGGGGCGGTACTCTCTATGGCTACACCTTC
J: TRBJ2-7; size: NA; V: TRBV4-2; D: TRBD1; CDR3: CASSQVTGGGQYF; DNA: TGTGCCAGCAGCCAAGTTACAGGGGGAGGGCAGTACTTC
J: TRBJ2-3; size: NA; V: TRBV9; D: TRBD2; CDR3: CASSVSGGGTDTQYF; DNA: TGTGCCAGCAGCGTATCCGGGGGGGGGACAGATACGCAGTATTTT
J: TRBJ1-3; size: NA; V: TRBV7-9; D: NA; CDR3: CASSFSGMSGNTIYF; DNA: TGTGCCAGCAGTTTCTCAGGGATGTCTGGAAACACCATATATTTT
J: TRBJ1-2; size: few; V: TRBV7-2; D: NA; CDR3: CASSLDYGYTF; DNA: TGTGCCAGCAGCCTCGACTATGGCTACACCTTC
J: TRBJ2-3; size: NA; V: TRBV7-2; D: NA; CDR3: CASATGTLRADTQYF; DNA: TGTGCCAGTGCAACCGGGACACTTAGGGCAGATACGCAGTATTTT
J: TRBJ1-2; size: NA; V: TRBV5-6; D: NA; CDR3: CASSVNRVYTF; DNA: TGTGCCAGCAGCGTTAACAGGGTATACACCTTC
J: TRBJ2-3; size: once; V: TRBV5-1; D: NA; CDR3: CASSVRQPTTDTQYF; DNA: TGCGCCAGCAGTGTCAGACAGCCGACCACAGATACGCAGTATTTT
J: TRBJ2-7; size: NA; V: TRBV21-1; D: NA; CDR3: CASGSDIRQGASEQYF; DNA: TGTGCCAGCGGATCCGACATACGACAGGGGGCGTCTGAGCAGTACTTC
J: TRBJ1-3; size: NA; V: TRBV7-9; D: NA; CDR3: CASSLESLSSGNTIYF; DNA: TGTGCCAGCAGCTTAGAATCACTGAGCTCTGGAAACACCATATATTTT
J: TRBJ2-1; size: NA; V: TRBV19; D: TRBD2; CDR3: CASSPGGSYNEQFF; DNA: TGTGCCAGTAGTCCGGGGGGTTCCTACAATGAGCAGTTCTTC
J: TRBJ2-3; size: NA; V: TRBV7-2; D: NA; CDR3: CASSETVVRYQVGTDTQYF; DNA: TGTGCCAGCAGCGAAACGGTTGTCCGGTATCAGGTCGGCACAGATACGCAGTATTTT
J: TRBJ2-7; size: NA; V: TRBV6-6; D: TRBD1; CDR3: CASSQPGTGTYEQYF; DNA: TGTGCCAGCAGTCAGCCCGGGACAGGGACTTACGAGCAGTACTTC
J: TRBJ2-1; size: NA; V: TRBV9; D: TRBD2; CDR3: CASSGSGTSGTDEQFF; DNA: TGTGCCAGCAGCGGCTCCGGGACTAGCGGGACTGATGAGCAGTTCTTC